The 18 T cell receptor beta chains in this list originate from one sample, sequenced in a study of blood T cell repertoires in COVID-19. Data came from immunoSEQ multiplex PCR; TCRdb stores just in-frame clones and leaves some out. The data hold 200,000 to 250,000 clones, with about 90% observed a single time. The source material was PBMCs or T cells enriched from blood (not recorded which). The receptors come from a man aged 45-65 years who had been exposed to COVID-19.

The chain couples TRBV18 to TRBJ1-4, with D perhaps matching TRBD1 (6 bases). Trimming took off 4 bases at V and 3 bases at J, with 27 bases between the two ends. The CDR3 contains 20 residues. Germline V gene sequence: CDR1 KGHSH, CDR2 LQKENI. CDR3 sequence: CASSLSPQGRTVVANEKLFF. The CDR3, as DNA: TGTGCCAGCTCACTTTCGCCACAGGGAAGGACCGTTGTGGCTAATGAAAAACTGTTTTTT.

This sequence joins TRBV29-1 and TRBJ1-4, with 10 nucleotides matching TRBD1. In germline, CDR1 is SQVTM, CDR2 ANQGSEA. Germline trimming cut 7 bases from V and 7 bases from J; bases unmatched to any gene: 6. The CDR3 is 13 amino acids. The CDR3 DNA follows: TGCAGCGCCCGGGACAGGGGAAGTGAAAAACTGTTTTTT. This codes for CSARDRGSEKLFF.

The rearrangement links TRBV28 to TRBJ1-5; a weak D match, TRBD1 (5 bases). This CDR3 is 19 amino acids long. V was trimmed by 3 bases and J by 0 bases, leaving 21 bases between them. Per germline, CDR1 MDHEN and CDR2 SYDVKM. The DNA for the CDR3 is TGTGCCAGCAGTTTTCTGGTTGGGGCAGGGCCTTATAGCAATCAGCCCCAGCATTTT. Residues: CASSFLVGAGPYSNQPQHF. Full variable domain (rest looked up from reference TRBV28 and TRBJ1-5): DVKVTQSSRYLVKRTGEKVFLECVQDMDHENMFWYRQDPGLGLRLIYFSYDVKMKEKGDIPEGYSVSREKKERFSLILESASTNQTSMYLCASSFLVGAGPYSNQPQHFGDGTRLSIL.

The chain couples TRBV19 to TRBJ2-1; possibly TRBD2 for D (5 bases). Germline V CDR1 and CDR2: LNHDA, SQIVND (reference sequence). Trimming removed 6 bases from V and 0 bases from J, with 12 bases in between. The CDR3 covers 15 residues. DNA for the CDR3: TGTGCCAGTAGCCGACTATTGAGCTCCTACAATGAGCAGTTCTTC. Translated: CASSRLLSSYNEQFF.

The rearrangement uses TRBV10-3 and TRBJ1-1, with a weak D call TRBD1 (5 bases). Germline V gene data show CDR1 as ENHRY and CDR2 as SYGVKD. Deletions cut 7 bases from V and 3 bases from J, with 15 bases between. CDR3 length: 14 residues. Here the CDR3 reads CAITRRGYDTEAFF. CDR3 DNA sequence: TGTGCCATCACCAGAAGGGGTTATGACACTGAAGCTTTCTTT.

The chain employs TRBV29-1 and TRBJ2-3; possible D gene TRBD1, 7 bases. V was clipped by 3 bases and J by 5 bases, with 15 bases between them. The CDR3 runs 14 residues. The germline V gene has CDR1 SQVTM and CDR2 ANQGSEA. The DNA of the CDR3 is TGCAGCGTTGACGGGCAGGGGGGTGGAGATACGCAGTATTTT. This sequence encodes CSVDGQGGGDTQYF.

V usage is TRBV6-5 and J usage is TRBJ2-5; D not certain. This CDR3 is built from 13 residues. Per germline, CDR1 MNHEY and CDR2 SVGAGI. V lost 2 bases and J lost 2, with 6 bases in between. CDR3 protein: CASSYRAQETQYF. CDR3 in DNA: TGTGCCAGCAGTTACCGAGCACAAGAGACCCAGTACTTC.

The chain joins TRBV9 to TRBJ2-5; 9 bases match TRBD2. The CDR3 consists of 15 residues. CDR1 is SGDLS and CDR2 is YYNGEE in the germline V gene. V was clipped by 7 bases and J by 4 bases; unmatched bases: 11. CDR3 region: CASGKAGGLLETQYF. The CDR3 DNA reads TGTGCCAGCGGAAAGGCGGGGGGGTTACTAGAGACCCAGTACTTC.

V is TRBV2 and J is TRBJ2-1; 10 bases agree with TRBD2. The junction had 10 bases not matched to a gene; V was cut back by 9 bases and J by 8 bases. The CDR3 is 14 residues long. Germline V gene lookup returns CDR1 SNHLY and CDR2 FYNNEI. CDR3 in amino acids: CASRLAGVGDEQFF. The CDR3 bases are TGTGCCAGTCGGCTAGCGGGAGTAGGAGATGAGCAGTTCTTC.

V and J are TRBV11-2 and TRBJ2-7; 11 nucleotides line up with TRBD1. The germline V gene encodes CDR1 SGHAT and CDR2 FQNNGV. Unmatched junction bases numbered 6, after V lost 4 bases and J lost 7 bases. The CDR3 is made up of 14 amino acids. The CDR3 spells CASSSGTGGWEQYV. CDR3 DNA: TGTGCCAGCAGCTCCGGGACAGGGGGTTGGGAGCAGTACGTC.

As concerns this clone: Germline is not matched at one junction end, which may reflect a read error. The chain links TRBV7-7 to TRBJ2-5, with 14 bases aligning to TRBD2. Germline V gives CDR1 SSHAT, CDR2 FNYEAQ (reference sequence). CDR3 length: 16 amino acids. CDR3 nucleotide sequence: TGTGCTAGCAGCCCCGAGACTAGCGGGAGGGTAGGGACCCAGTACTTC. Translating gives CASSPETSGRVGTQYF. Full variable domain (outside the CDR3, taken from reference TRBV7-7 and TRBJ2-5): GAGVSQSPRYKVTKRGQDVTLRCDPISSHATLYWYQQALGQGPEFLTYFNYEAQPDKSGLPSDRFSAERPEGSISTLTIQRTEQRDSAMYRCASSPETSGRVGTQYFGPGTRLLVL.

The chain recombines TRBV20-1 with TRBJ2-5; TRBD2 matches 9 bases. CDR3 length: 16 amino acids. Germline CDR1 reads DFQATT; CDR2 reads SNEGSKA (reference sequence). The V and J ends lost 3 bases and 2 bases, in that order; junction bases with no gene match: 10. The CDR3 reads CSASSTASGTQETQYF. The CDR3 DNA reads as TGCAGTGCTAGTTCAACGGCTAGCGGGACTCAAGAGACCCAGTACTTC.

This chain uses TRBV28 with TRBJ2-1; D not resolved. The germline gives CDR1 MDHEN, CDR2 SYDVKM. V lost 3 bases to trimming and J lost 7 bases, with 13 bases between them. This CDR3 region has 14 residues. CDR3: CASSLRIPWNEQFF. In DNA, the CDR3 is TGTGCCAGCAGTTTGAGGATACCTTGGAATGAGCAGTTCTTC.

This clone was observed a handful of times. The chain uses TRBV6-5 and TRBJ2-2; 9 nucleotides align to TRBD1. The CDR3 covers 15 residues. CDR1 and CDR2 from the germline V gene are MNHEY and SVGAGI. J was trimmed by 5 bases and V by 5 bases; bases with no gene match: 6. As DNA, the CDR3 is TGTGCCAGCAGTAAGGGACAGGGCTGGACCGGGGAGCTGTTTTTT. Encoded protein: CASSKGQGWTGELFF.

The chain employs TRBV27 and TRBJ1-2, with 9 bases lining up with TRBD1. V lost 3 bases and J lost 0; bases outside the gene matches: 8. Germline values: CDR1 MNHEY, CDR2 SMNVEV (reference sequence). This CDR3 is 17 amino acids long. The CDR3 sequence: CASSFRDRVNPNYGYTF. The CDR3 DNA reads TGTGCCAGCAGTTTCCGGGACAGGGTGAACCCTAACTATGGCTACACCTTC.

This rearrangement joins TRBV5-4 to TRBJ2-6, with D unresolved. Trimming took 6 bases from V and 0 from J, leaving 10 bases between them. The CDR3 contains 15 residues. Germline CDR1 and CDR2: SGHNT and YYREEE (reference sequence). The CDR3 region has the DNA TGTGCCAGCACCACCGCGAGCTCTGGGGCCAACGTCCTGACTTTC. This gives the protein CASTTASSGANVLTF.

V and J are TRBV19 and TRBJ1-2; TRBD1 is a possible D gene (5 bases). This CDR3 contains 13 residues. Germline loops: CDR1 LNHDA, CDR2 SQIVND (reference sequence). Trimming stripped 3 bases from V and 4 bases from J, with 9 bases between. This CDR3 reads CASSIVQGYGYTF. CDR3 sequence (DNA): TGTGCCAGTAGTATCGTTCAGGGCTATGGCTACACCTTC.

The V and J genes are TRBV5-1 and TRBJ1-2; 7 bases fit TRBD1. Looked up from germline, CDR1 is SGHRS and CDR2 is YFSETQ. J was trimmed by 3 bases and V by 3 bases; bases with no gene match: 5. The CDR3 spans 14 residues. This CDR3 is CASSSLGQYYGYTF. The CDR3 DNA reads as TGCGCCAGCAGCTCGTTGGGACAGTACTATGGCTACACCTTC. Filled out from reference TRBV5-1 and TRBJ1-2, the complete variable domain reads KAGVTQTPRYLIKTRGQQVTLSCSPISGHRSVSWYQQTPGQGLQFLFEYFSETQRNKGNFPGRFSGRQFSNSRSEMNVSTLELGDSALYLCASSSLGQYYGYTFGSGTRLTVV.